Listed here are 18 T cell receptor beta chains from one sample, sequenced in a study of OX40 agonist ivuxolimab in advanced cancers. Some clones are missing from TCRdb's copy, which holds only in-frame ones; the method was immunoSEQ multiplex PCR. The sample consists of about 68,000 clones, about 83% of them appearing once. Here the sequenced sample was CD4+ or CD8+ T cells sorted from blood, taken in a trial of the OX40 agonist ivuxolimab. The source of these receptors is an adult with an advanced solid tumor such as melanoma, head and neck, liver or kidney cancer.

This clone came up once. The chain links TRBV6-4 to TRBJ1-1; D perhaps matches TRBD1 (6 bases). The germline V gene encodes CDR1 MRHNA and CDR2 SNTAGT. The CDR3 runs to 13 residues. V was clipped by 5 bases and J by 5 bases, with 12 bases between them. The CDR3 region is CASSSQTGTEAFF. The CDR3 coding sequence is TGTGCCAGCAGTAGCCAAACAGGGACTGAAGCTTTCTTT.

The rearrangement uses TRBV6-1 and TRBJ1-2, with a possible D match to TRBD1 (6 bases). The CDR3 spans 11 residues. The V gene's germline CDR1 is MNHNS and CDR2 SASEGT. Trimming stripped 11 bases from V and 3 bases from J, with 10 bases between. CDR3 nucleotide sequence: TGTGCCTGCCGACAGGACTATGGCTACACCTTC. Protein: CACRQDYGYTF.

The chain joins TRBV18 to TRBJ1-1; weak D call: TRBD1 (6 bases). CDR1 KGHSH and CDR2 LQKENI come from the germline V gene. The ends were cut back, 4 bases at V and 6 bases at J, with 9 bases in the middle. CDR3 length: 12 amino acids. CDR3 coding DNA: TGTGCCAGCTCACAAGGACAGCCTGAAGCTTTCTTT. Translated, it gives CASSQGQPEAFF. Full variable domain (rest looked up from reference TRBV18 and TRBJ1-1): NAGVMQNPRHLVRRRGQEARLRCSPMKGHSHVYWYRQLPEEGLKFMVYLQKENIIDESGMPKERFSAEFPKEGPSILRIQQVVRGDSAAYFCASSQGQPEAFFGQGTRLTVV.

This chain uses TRBV15 with TRBJ2-1; D may be TRBD1 (6 bases). Trimming removed 1 base at V and 0 bases at J, with 13 bases between. The germline gives CDR1 LNHNV, CDR2 YYDKDF (reference sequence). The CDR3 consists of 17 residues. Here the CDR3 DNA reads TGTGCCACCAGCAGAGGGACAGTTTCAACCTCCTACAATGAGCAGTTCTTC. This sequence encodes CATSRGTVSTSYNEQFF.

The CDR3 sequence is CASSLDRGYEQYF. The CDR3, as DNA: TGCGCCAGCAGCCTAGACAGGGGCTACGAGCAGTACTTC. The rearrangement links TRBV5-1 to TRBJ2-7, with TRBD1 matching 8 bases. Germline assignment: CDR1 SGHRS and CDR2 YFSETQ. The CDR3 contains 13 residues. V was pared by 4 bases and J by 3 bases, with 3 bases of the junction left unmatched.

V is TRBV21-1 and J is TRBJ2-5; the table's D call, TRBD2, has no DNA check behind it. TRBV21-1 is described as a pseudogene. This CDR3 has 16 amino acids. The CDR3 sequence is CASSKDPRGGVKTQYF. The CDR3 nucleotides are TGTGCCAGCAGCAAAGACCCGCGGGGGGGCGTCAAGACCCAGTACTTC.

The chain joins TRBV6-5 to TRBJ1-1; D is undetermined. Trimming shortened V by 0 bases and J by 1 base, and 9 bases separated the two germline ends. The CDR3 is 15 amino acids. Germline loops: CDR1 MNHEY, CDR2 SVGAGI. The CDR3 is CASSYSDRRNTEAFF. The DNA of the CDR3 is TGTGCCAGCAGTTACTCGGACCGGCGGAACACTGAAGCTTTCTTT.

The genes are TRBV18 and TRBJ1-1; a possible D gene is TRBD1 (6 bases). CDR1 is KGHSH and CDR2 is LQKENI in the germline V gene. The CDR3 spans 15 residues. Trimming stripped 0 bases from V and 5 bases from J, with 13 bases between. The CDR3 loop is CASSPPGARSTEAFF. The CDR3, as DNA: TGTGCCAGCTCACCACCGGGGGCCCGGTCTACTGAAGCTTTCTTT.

V gene TRBV2 combines with J gene TRBJ2-1, with TRBD1 matching over 9 bases. CDR3 length equals 15 residues. With V trimmed by 1 base and J by 8 bases, 6 bases remained unmatched. CDR1 is SNHLY and CDR2 is FYNNEI in the germline V gene. This CDR3 is CASSEGTGAPYEQFF. The CDR3 nucleotides are TGTGCCAGCAGTGAAGGGACAGGGGCGCCGTATGAGCAGTTCTTC. Complete variable domain (other parts from reference TRBV2 and TRBJ2-1): EPEVTQTPSHQVTQMGQEVILRCVPISNHLYFYWYRQILGQKVEFLVSFYNNEISEKSEIFDDQFSVERPDGSNFTLKIRSTKLEDSAMYFCASSEGTGAPYEQFFGPGTRLTVL.

The CDR3 region is CASKRTESPLHF. The CDR3 nucleotides read TGTGCCAGCAAAAGGACAGAATCACCCCTCCACTTT. The J gene is TRBJ1-6, the V gene TRBV6-1, with a weak D call TRBD1 (6 bases). Germline V gene data show CDR1 as MNHNS and CDR2 as SASEGT. This CDR3 has 12 amino acids. V lost 7 bases, J lost 10 bases, and 11 bases lay in between.

This clone has just one count. The chain uses TRBV1 and TRBJ2-7; TRBD1 is the table's D call and was not checked against the DNA. TRBV1 is a known pseudogene. The CDR3 length is 19 residues. CDR3 region: CTSSQERVGFTGSPYEQYF. In DNA, the CDR3 is TGCACCAGCAGCCAAGAAAGGGTAGGCTTCACAGGGAGTCCCTACGAGCAGTACTTC.

This chain links TRBV19 with TRBJ1-2; 9 nucleotides match TRBD1. CDR1 LNHDA and CDR2 SQIVND come from the germline V gene (reference sequence). This CDR3 is 14 amino acids long. With V trimmed by 4 bases and J by 4 bases, 4 bases remained unmatched. The CDR3 sequence is CASSSGQGRYGYTF. For the CDR3, the DNA is TGTGCCAGTAGTAGCGGACAGGGGCGCTATGGCTACACCTTC.

V is TRBV4-3 and J is TRBJ1-3; 9 bases line up with TRBD1. In germline, CDR1 is LGHNA, CDR2 YSLEER. Trimming cost V 0 bases and J 3 bases; bases outside gene matches: 3. The CDR3 contains 16 residues. This CDR3 is CASSQEWTGVGNTIYF. CDR3 bases: TGCGCCAGCAGCCAAGAGTGGACAGGGGTTGGAAACACCATATATTTT.

V usage is TRBV7-2 and J usage is TRBJ1-6; D not certain. This CDR3 contains 15 residues. Trimming shortened V by 7 bases and J by 9 bases, and 19 bases separated the two germline ends. From germline, CDR1 is SGHTA and CDR2 FQGNSA. This chain's CDR3 is CASTIARVDASPLHF. For the CDR3, the DNA is TGTGCCAGCACCATCGCCCGGGTTGACGCTTCACCCCTCCACTTT.

V is TRBV19 and J is TRBJ1-2; no clear D gene. CDR1 LNHDA and CDR2 SQIVND come from the germline V gene (reference sequence). V lost 9 bases and J 3 bases, leaving 14 bases between the germline ends. This CDR3 has 13 amino acids. The CDR3 spells CASTYAVDYGYTF. Written as DNA, the CDR3 is TGTGCCAGCACGTATGCCGTGGACTATGGCTACACCTTC.

The J gene is TRBJ2-2, the V gene TRBV11-2; D not resolved. V was pared by 2 bases and J by 9 bases, with 19 bases between. Germline assignment: CDR1 SGHAT and CDR2 FQNNGV. The CDR3 is 16 residues long. CDR3 sequence: CASSLRFAPVSWELFF. The CDR3 nucleotides are TGTGCCAGCAGCTTACGGTTCGCCCCGGTCAGCTGGGAGCTGTTTTTT.

The gene calls are TRBV19 and TRBJ2-3, with D perhaps assigned TRBD1 or TRBD2 (6 bases each). The CDR3 is made up of 16 amino acids. Germline assignment: CDR1 LNHDA and CDR2 SQIVND (reference sequence). Trimming took 5 bases from V and 4 from J, leaving 19 bases between them. CDR3 in amino acids: CASSDRSSGVPDTQYF. The CDR3 nucleotides are TGTGCCAGTAGTGACAGGAGCTCGGGGGTCCCAGATACGCAGTATTTT.

The CDR3 loop is CASSPFGQPNRNTEAFF. The DNA for the CDR3 is TGTGCCAGCTCACCATTCGGACAGCCTAACCGGAACACTGAAGCTTTCTTT. This chain uses TRBV18 with TRBJ1-1; a possible D gene is TRBD1 (6 bases). The CDR3 is 17 residues long. The V end was cut by 2 bases, the J end by 1 base, with 17 bases between. The germline CDR1 and CDR2 sequences are KGHSH and LQKENI.